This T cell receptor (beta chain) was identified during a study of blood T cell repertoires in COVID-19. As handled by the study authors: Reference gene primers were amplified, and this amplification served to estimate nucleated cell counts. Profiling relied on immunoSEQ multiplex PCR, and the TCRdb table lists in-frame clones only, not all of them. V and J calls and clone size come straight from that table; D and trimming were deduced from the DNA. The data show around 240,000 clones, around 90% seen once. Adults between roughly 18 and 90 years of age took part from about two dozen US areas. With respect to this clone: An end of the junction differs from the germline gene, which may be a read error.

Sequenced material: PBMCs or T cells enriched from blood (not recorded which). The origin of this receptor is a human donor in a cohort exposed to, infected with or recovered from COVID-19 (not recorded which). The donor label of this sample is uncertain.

CDR3 nucleotides: TGTGCTAGCAGCGTAGAGGGAGGGAGTCGGTTCGCCGGGGAGCTGTTTTTT. Translation: CASSVEGGSRFAGELFF. The rearrangement uses TRBV9 and TRBJ2-2, with 7 bases aligning to TRBD2. Per germline, CDR1 SGDLS and CDR2 YYNGEE. The CDR3 has 17 amino acids.